This entry features one T cell receptor beta chain sequence. This clone's antigen is unknown. Qualities for individual bases were not recorded, and no much larger clone is one base off. TCR CDR3 regions were amplified from genomic DNA by multiplex PCR using the deep immunoSEQ assay. Genomic DNA extracted from each cell subset was distributed evenly over all wells of several immunoSEQ 96-well plates, and each plate served as one replicate. For sorted subsets, each replicate PCR was loaded with roughly 200 ng genomic DNA, equivalent to approximately 33,000 T cell genomes. The purified libraries were quantified using a Qubit 3.0 fluorometer, sized with a Bioanalyzer 2100, and then quantified again using the KAPA Library Quantification kit. Every immunoSEQ 96-well plate was sequenced on a separate single-read 150-cycle Illumina NextSeq 550 flow cell. In the original analysis: Because the immunoSEQ output held only junctional sequences and lacked quality scores, the filtering could not match the filtering applied to full-length reads. Sequences were annotated with PyIR, a Python wrapper for IgBLAST v1.9, and V/J genes and CDR3 were assigned using IMGT germline references. Any read was removed if the V/J assignment was weak (E-value above 1e-6), the CDR3 was missing, or the read contained stop codons, out-of-frame junctions, or ambiguous translated residues. V3J clonotypes were defined as sequences sharing an identical inferred V gene, J gene, and CDR3 amino acid sequence. Percentage overlap between repertoires was computed as shared unique clonotypes divided by the size of the smaller repertoire. RTK rarefaction, the Chao1 estimator, and Recon v2.1 estimates of unobserved clonotypes were used to assess repertoire richness. Generation probabilities were computed with OLGA for all TCRbeta clonotypes obtained by the gDNA method from several donors. The source is immuneACCESS, and TCRdb retained only in-frame sequences with V and J called. Part of the clones is not carried over; for the studies checked, unresolved V genes explain less than half of this, and the remainder is unexplained. V, J and clone size reflect that table, while D and trimming were determined from the DNA. This sample holds about 1 million clones; more than 65% were observed only once. Together, the top ten hold around 1.5% of the sample.

V is cut back by 6 bases and J by 0 bases, with 5 bases in the junction unmatched. Taken from the germline V gene (reference sequence), the CDR1 and CDR2 loops are LNHDA and SQIVND. Taken from cysteine to phenylalanine, the CDR3 has 16 residues. CDR3 DNA is the only sequence kept; it has 48 bases, read in frame from the first base. The entry originates in a study of shared clonotypes between healthy human individuals (TCRdb year 2020). Context from the whole study: A couple of women and a few men aged 18 to 49 years were included in the cohort. Per donor, three plates each were used for CD4 naive and CD4 memory, two for CD8 naive, and one for CD8 memory. Blood TCR repertoires of a handful of healthy adults were deeply sequenced to estimate repertoire size and the extent of clonotype sharing between individuals. Different laboratories and diverse techniques were used to prepare libraries and sequence TCR repertoires, to increase sequencing depth and limit assay-specific biases. Between about 0.8 and 9 billion PBMCs per donor were obtained by leukapheresis. Paper-wide results and their limitations: Based on pairwise subsampling, the degree of clonotype sharing among donors was expected to be affected by sequencing depth. Because the study included only a small number of donors, the genetic and exposure-history diversity represented was limited. Even with the large sequencing depth, rarefaction of the sorted-subset datasets indicated that sequencing was incomplete. Compared with non-shared clonotypes, the clonotypes found in all four sorted-subset donors had higher generation probabilities. Naive subsets generally had larger estimated clonotype richness than memory subsets. Sampling was limited to blood, and TCR repertoires in tissue likely differ from TCR repertoires in blood. Sharing across a few donors was observed for approximately 4.6% of naive CD4, 3% to 3.5% of naive CD8, about 2.5% of memory CD4, and less than 0.45% of memory CD8 clonotypes.

The donors were healthy, HIV-negative adults who had no recently reported acute infections or vaccinations. Every donor was a Caucasian adult residing in Nashville, Tennessee, USA. Magnetic negative selection was used to enrich CD4+ T cells, after which naive cells were positively selected on CD45RA and the negative fraction became the memory subset. After blood collection by leukapheresis, PBMCs were isolated using Ficoll-Histopaque density gradient centrifugation and then cryopreserved in the vapor phase of liquid nitrogen. Purity and quantity of every magnetically sorted T cell population were checked by analytical flow cytometry. Genomic DNA was isolated from each sorted fraction and quantified by UV absorbance on a Nanodrop 2000c.

The rearrangement joined TRBV19 to TRBJ2-6; 7 bases in the junction line up with TRBD2. Source material: memory CD4+ T cells sorted from blood. The sample's cell subset or site label, decoded: CD45RA-negative fraction. The sequence came from a man younger than 30 in good health. The DNA is TGTGCCAGTAGGGATCCGGGGGGCTCTGGGGCCAACGTCCTGACTTTC. This translates into CASRDPGGSGANVLTF.